This T cell receptor beta chain was identified in a study of CD8+ T cells in alopecia areata. Looking at the study overall: Those patients who were treated received oral tofacitinib, which was given at 5 to 10 mg twice daily for moderate-to-severe alopecia areata.

In this sample, this clone turned up once. Stated treatment: oral pan-JAK inhibitor, 5-10 mg twice daily. The germline gives CDR1 SGHRS, CDR2 YFSETQ. With V trimmed by 5 bases and J by 2 bases, 3 bases remained unmatched. The CDR3 runs 13 residues. After isolation, RNA underwent reverse transcription to generate cDNA as the sequencing template. TCRdb's copy holds only in-frame clones and misses some; the assay was immunoSEQ multiplex PCR. The data hold hundreds of thousands of clones, with 55% to 75% observed a single time. V and J are TRBV5-1 and TRBJ1-1; the match to TRBD1 covers 7 bases. The sample was CD4+ T cells sorted from blood, taken at week 24, from a patient treated with tofacitinib. This TCR derives from a human donor with alopecia areata. The CDR3 coding sequence is TGCGCCAGCAGGGCAGGGGGAAACACTGAAGCTTTCTTT. As protein: CASRAGGNTEAFF.